This T cell receptor (beta chain) came from a study of blood T cell repertoires in COVID-19. Study in general: COVID-19 samples from acute and convalescent phases originated in the United States, Italy and Spain. The cDNA or gDNA used as material had been derived from T cells, B-cell-depleted T cells, or PBMCs.

Original methodology: Using reference gene primer amplification, nucleated cell counts were estimated. Clones were sequenced by immunoSEQ multiplex PCR, and TCRdb holds only the in-frame ones, with some missing. V and J calls and clone size follow that table, whereas D and trimming were derived from the DNA. The table includes around 100,000 clones, approximately 80% detected once. Unmatched junction bases numbered 7, after V lost 3 bases and J lost 1 base. Per the germline V gene, CDR1 is MNHNS and CDR2 is SASEGT. This CDR3 region has 16 residues. The sample consisted of peripheral blood. V is TRBV6-1 and J is TRBJ2-5, with 8 bases identical to TRBD1. The sequence derives from a woman in her 70s with acute or convalescent COVID-19. The CDR3 reads CASSDRTGTGQETQYF. DNA for the CDR3: TGTGCCAGCAGTGATCGAACCGGGACAGGCCAAGAGACCCAGTACTTC.